The 18 T cell receptor beta chains given below trace back to one sample, sequenced in a study of T cell repertoires in ileal Crohn's disease. The repertoire was sequenced with immunoSEQ multiplex PCR; TCRdb's copy has only in-frame clones and lacks some. The profile shows 7,400 or so clones, roughly 72% of them singletons. Time point in this sample: neoterminal ileum biopsy at postoperative endoscopy, about 6 months after surgery. Input material: ileal tissue. The receptors stem from an adult with Crohn's disease.

The chain links TRBV29-1 to TRBJ1-2, with TRBD1 identical over 7 bases. CDR1 is SQVTM and CDR2 is ANQGSEA in the germline V gene. This CDR3 region has 13 residues. The ends lost 6 bases at V and 4 bases at J; junction bases unmatched: 8. For the CDR3, the DNA is TGCAGCGTGGATGAGGGGGCTCCCTATGGCTACACCTTC. Residues: CSVDEGAPYGYTF.

In this sample, this clone turned up a few times. This sequence joins TRBV10-1 and TRBJ2-1; 9 positions match TRBD2. With 4 bases clipped from V and 8 bases from J, the junction kept 9 bases outside the gene matches. This CDR3 has 15 amino acids. Germline assignment: CDR1 WNHNN and CDR2 SYGVQD (reference sequence). CDR3 DNA sequence: TGCGCCAGCAGTGGAGGGCCTAGCGGGATTGATGAGCAGTTCTTC. It yields the protein CASSGGPSGIDEQFF.

The V gene is TRBV6-5, the J gene TRBJ2-7; possible D gene TRBD2, 6 bases. Between the trimmed V and J ends, which lost 4 bases and 3 bases, there was a span of 10 bases. Per the germline V gene, CDR1 is MNHEY and CDR2 is SVGAGI. The CDR3 has 13 amino acids. CDR3 DNA sequence: TGTGCCAGCAGTTGGGAGGATAACTACGAGCAGTACTTC. Translation gives CASSWEDNYEQYF.

The sample holds a few counts of this clone. The chain carries TRBV7-9 and TRBJ2-5, with a possible D match to TRBD1 (5 bases). The last part of the DNA fits TRBJ2-7 better; the J call may be wrong. This CDR3 spans 15 amino acids. In germline, CDR1 is SEHNR, CDR2 FQNEAQ (reference sequence). The CDR3, as DNA: TGTGCCAGCAGCGCCCAGGGCATCAGACCCTACGAGCAGTACTTC. Protein: CASSAQGIRPYEQYF.

A single count supports this clone. V is TRBV30 and J is TRBJ2-2; a weak D match, TRBD2 (6 bases). V gave up 2 bases and J gave up 7 bases, with 17 bases separating them. The germline gives CDR1 GTSNPN, CDR2 SVGIG (reference sequence). CDR3 length equals 15 residues. The CDR3 spells CAWSHRLVRGGELFF. Written as DNA, the CDR3 is TGTGCCTGGAGTCATAGACTAGTCCGTGGCGGGGAGCTGTTTTTT.

This rearrangement joins TRBV19 to TRBJ2-5; weak D call: TRBD2 (5 bases). There are 12 residues in the CDR3. Deletions cut 7 bases from V and 7 bases from J, with 13 bases between. Germline CDR1 is LNHDA and CDR2 is SQIVND (reference sequence). CDR3 protein: CASMGGSRTQYF. The CDR3 DNA reads as TGTGCCAGTATGGGTGGGAGTAGGACCCAGTACTTC.

This chain joins TRBV6-4 and TRBJ1-1; D not certain. CDR1 and CDR2 from the germline V gene are MRHNA and SNTAGT. Trimming removed 4 bases at V and 2 bases at J, with 8 bases between. This CDR3 is built from 13 residues. This CDR3 reads CASSAGENTEAFF. The DNA for the CDR3 is TGTGCCAGCAGTGCGGGAGAAAACACTGAAGCTTTCTTT.

The gene calls are TRBV19 and TRBJ2-4, with D uncertain. Germline V gives CDR1 LNHDA, CDR2 SQIVND (reference sequence). The V and J ends lost 5 bases and 0 bases respectively, with 14 bases between them. CDR3 length: 16 amino acids. CDR3 in amino acids: CASSAFLELAKNIQYF. The CDR3 DNA sequence: TGTGCCAGTAGTGCCTTTCTCGAACTAGCCAAAAACATTCAGTACTTC.

V gene TRBV7-2 combines with J gene TRBJ2-7; 7 positions agree with TRBD2. With V trimmed by 5 bases and J by 3 bases, 13 bases remained unmatched. This CDR3 comprises 16 residues. The germline V gene encodes CDR1 SGHTA and CDR2 FQGNSA. The CDR3 DNA reads TGTGCCAGCAGCCATGAGGGGACTACCGTATTCTACGAGCAGTACTTC. Translated: CASSHEGTTVFYEQYF.

DNA of the CDR3: TGTGCAAGTCGCCCTCCCCTAGTAACCTCCTACAATGAGCAGTTCTTC. Translation: CASRPPLVTSYNEQFF. The gene calls are TRBV12-2 and TRBJ2-1; the table's D gene call, TRBD2, was not cross checked with the DNA. TRBV12-2 is a recognized pseudogene. The CDR3 is 16 amino acids.

The chain combines TRBV6-1 with TRBJ2-7; possibly TRBD2 for D (5 bases). This CDR3 comprises 15 residues. Germline values: CDR1 MNHNS, CDR2 SASEGT. V lost 0 bases to trimming and J lost 3 bases, with 12 bases between them. CDR3 nucleotides: TGTGCCAGCAGTGAAGCGACCGGACGGGGCTACGAGCAGTACTTC. As protein: CASSEATGRGYEQYF.

This rearrangement joins TRBV6-1 to TRBJ2-7; no definite D call. This CDR3 region has 12 residues. CDR1 and CDR2 from the germline V gene are MNHNS and SASEGT. The V and J ends lost 8 bases and 2 bases respectively, with 10 bases between them. CDR3 bases: TGTGCCAGCGCGCCAACCACCTACGAGCAGTACTTC. Translated: CASAPTTYEQYF.

V usage is TRBV5-6 and J usage is TRBJ1-6; D might be TRBD1 (6 bases). CDR1 SGHDT and CDR2 YYEEEE come from the germline V gene. Deletions cut 1 base from V and 10 bases from J, with 15 bases between. The CDR3 spans 15 residues. The CDR3 region is CASSLWGLDRSPLHF. Here the CDR3 DNA reads TGTGCCAGCAGCTTGTGGGGGTTGGACAGATCACCCCTCCACTTT.

This clone has a single count. V usage is TRBV6-5 and J usage is TRBJ2-3, with 7 bases lining up with TRBD1. Germline CDR1 reads MNHEY; CDR2 reads SVGAGI. The J segment lost 8 bases and the V segment lost 10 bases, leaving 12 bases of the junction unmatched. The CDR3 has 13 amino acids. The CDR3 DNA sequence: TGTGCCACCATTGAACAGGGGATTGGTACGCAGTATTTT. This translates into CATIEQGIGTQYF.

This clone was recorded a few times. CDR3 in DNA: TGCGCCAGCAGCCAAGAGTCGACAGGGATCTATGGCTACACCTTC. Protein product: CASSQESTGIYGYTF. This chain joins TRBV4-1 and TRBJ1-2; 7 nucleotides line up with TRBD1. The length of the CDR3 is 15 residues. V lost 0 bases, J lost 4 bases, and 5 bases stayed unmatched. Germline CDR1 is MGHRA and CDR2 is YSYEKL.

The rearrangement joins TRBV7-2 to TRBJ1-1, with a tentative D call TRBD1 (6 bases). Germline CDR1 reads SGHTA; CDR2 reads FQGNSA. Trimming cost V 1 base and J 7 bases, with 10 bases left between them. The CDR3 has 13 amino acids. CDR3 loop: CASSLEGGGEAFF. For the CDR3, the DNA is TGTGCCAGCAGCTTAGAGGGGGGGGGTGAAGCTTTCTTT.

The chain uses TRBV7-3 and TRBJ2-3; 10 bases line up with TRBD2. The CDR3 is 16 residues long. V shed 5 bases, J shed 3 bases, and the junction held 8 bases outside the gene matches. Germline V gene lookup returns CDR1 SGHTA and CDR2 FQGTGA. CDR3 nucleotide sequence: TGTGCCAGCAGCCTCCCGGGACTAGCGAGGACAGATACGCAGTATTTT. Its translation is CASSLPGLARTDTQYF.

This clone has only one observation. This chain uses TRBV7-9 with TRBJ1-6; the match to TRBD1 covers 7 bases. CDR3 length: 14 amino acids. With 4 bases clipped from V and 4 bases from J, the junction kept 1 base outside the gene matches. Germline V gene sequence: CDR1 SEHNR, CDR2 FQNEAQ (reference sequence). For the CDR3, the DNA is TGTGCCAGCAGCTCGGACAGGTATAATTCACCCCTCCACTTT. It specifies CASSSDRYNSPLHF. Combining the CDR3 with reference TRBV7-9 and TRBJ1-6 gives the whole variable domain DTGVSQNPRHKITKRGQNVTFRCDPISEHNRLYWYRQTLGQGPEFLTYFQNEAQLEKSRLLSDRFSAERPKGSFSTLEIQRTEQGDSAMYLCASSSDRYNSPLHFGNGTRLTVT.